The 32 T cell receptor beta chains below were found in one sample sequenced in a study of control samples from healthy donors and cancer patients. Sequencing used immunoSEQ multiplex PCR; TCRdb keeps in-frame clones, though not all of them. The sample yields about 92,000 clones, around 82% seen once. The sequenced sample was blood. All receptors come from a woman aged 55-69 years in good health.

V gene TRBV7-2 combines with J gene TRBJ2-5; either TRBD1 or TRBD2 may supply D (5 bases each). CDR1 SGHTA and CDR2 FQGNSA come from the germline V gene. Trimming cost V 5 bases and J 5 bases, with 15 bases left between them. The CDR3 consists of 14 residues. The CDR3, as DNA: TGTGCCAGCAGCGGGGGACCGCGCGTGGAGACCCAGTACTTC. Translation gives CASSGGPRVETQYF. Combining the CDR3 with reference TRBV7-2 and TRBJ2-5 gives the whole variable domain GAGVSQSPSNKVTEKGKDVELRCDPISGHTALYWYRQSLGQGLEFLIYFQGNSAPDKSGLPSDRFSAERTGGSVSTLTIQRTQQEDSAVYLCASSGGPRVETQYFGPGTRLLVL.

The V and J genes are TRBV19 and TRBJ1-1; perhaps TRBD1 as D (5 bases). The V gene lost 3 bases and the J gene lost 6 bases, with 8 bases spanning the gap. The germline gives CDR1 LNHDA, CDR2 SQIVND (reference sequence). The CDR3 is 12 residues long. CDR3 in DNA: TGTGCCAGTAGTATCGGGACCCCTGAAGCTTTCTTT. Amino acid sequence: CASSIGTPEAFF. Full variable domain (outside the CDR3, taken from reference TRBV19 and TRBJ1-1): DGGITQSPKYLFRKEGQNVTLSCEQNLNHDAMYWYRQDPGQGLRLIYYSQIVNDFQKGDIAEGYSVSREKKESFPLTVTSAQKNPTAFYLCASSIGTPEAFFGQGTRLTVV.

The V call is TRBV18, the J call TRBJ2-7; D gene unclear. The CDR3 contains 15 residues. Germline CDR1 KGHSH, CDR2 LQKENI. Trimming pared 4 bases from V and 3 bases from J, leaving 16 bases between. DNA of the CDR3: TGTGCCAGCTCACTTAATCCGAAACCCCTCTACGAGCAGTACTTC. Translated, it gives CASSLNPKPLYEQYF. The whole variable domain, filled in from reference TRBV18 and TRBJ2-7, reads NAGVMQNPRHLVRRRGQEARLRCSPMKGHSHVYWYRQLPEEGLKFMVYLQKENIIDESGMPKERFSAEFPKEGPSILRIQQVVRGDSAAYFCASSLNPKPLYEQYFGPGTRLTVT.

The genes are TRBV10-1 and TRBJ2-2; tentatively, D is TRBD1 (5 bases). This CDR3 comprises 15 residues. Between the trimmed V and J ends, which lost 2 bases and 3 bases, there was a span of 10 bases. The V gene's germline CDR1 is WNHNN and CDR2 SYGVQD (reference sequence). In DNA, the CDR3 is TGCGCCAGCAGTGAGGGGGCCAGGGACACCGGGGAGCTGTTTTTT. Residues: CASSEGARDTGELFF.

The V gene is TRBV5-1, the J gene TRBJ2-7; the D gene is possibly TRBD2 (5 bases). Deletions cut 4 bases from V and 0 bases from J, with 17 bases between. Germline CDR1 is SGHRS and CDR2 is YFSETQ. CDR3 length: 16 amino acids. The CDR3 DNA sequence: TGCGCCAGCAGCACATATCTCCGGGGAAGCTCCTACGAGCAGTACTTC. It translates to CASSTYLRGSSYEQYF.

This chain's CDR3 is CASSQESGRQYEQFF. The CDR3 bases are TGTGCCAGCAGCCAAGAATCAGGGCGACAATATGAGCAGTTCTTC. The chain links TRBV3-1 (or the pseudogene TRBV3-2) to TRBJ2-1; tentatively, D is TRBD1 (5 bases). V was trimmed by 0 bases and J by 8 bases, leaving 14 bases between them. This CDR3 comprises 15 residues. CDR1 and CDR2 from the germline V gene are LGHDT and YNNKEL (reference sequence).

This clone occurred a few times. The chain combines TRBV6-1 with TRBJ1-4; 9 bases fit TRBD1. Germline V gene lookup returns CDR1 MNHNS and CDR2 SASEGT. V trimming: 1 base; J trimming: 2 bases; junction bases outside the gene matches: 11. The CDR3 has 19 residues. Here the CDR3 DNA reads TGTGCCAGCAGTGAAGTCGGCTACAGGGGGCAAATTACTAATGAAAAACTGTTTTTT. Encoded protein: CASSEVGYRGQITNEKLFF.

The V gene is TRBV19, the J gene TRBJ1-5, with D maybe TRBD1 (5 bases). CDR1 and CDR2 from the germline V gene are LNHDA and SQIVND (reference sequence). CDR3 size: 16 residues. The V and J ends lost 7 bases and 4 bases respectively, with 20 bases between them. The CDR3 sequence is CASNPPDGARNQPQHF. The CDR3 DNA follows: TGTGCCAGTAATCCTCCTGACGGGGCCCGAAATCAGCCCCAGCATTTT.

This rearrangement joins TRBV3-1 (or the pseudogene TRBV3-2) to TRBJ2-7; 7 bases line up with TRBD1. The CDR3 consists of 14 residues. The ends lost 4 bases at V and 7 bases at J; junction bases unmatched: 10. Germline V gene data show CDR1 as LGHDT and CDR2 as YNNKEL (reference sequence). The CDR3 DNA reads as TGTGCCAGCAGCCTATCGACAGGGCCGGGTGAGCAGTACTTC. This translates into CASSLSTGPGEQYF.

The genes are TRBV15 and TRBJ1-2; tentative D call: TRBD1 (5 bases). The CDR3 covers 12 residues. Looked up from germline, CDR1 is LNHNV and CDR2 is YYDKDF (reference sequence). The V and J ends lost 3 bases and 4 bases respectively, with 6 bases between them. The CDR3 protein is CATSSRGYGYTF. CDR3 in DNA: TGTGCCACCAGCAGTAGGGGCTATGGCTACACCTTC.

The V call is TRBV18, the J call TRBJ1-1; D is ambiguous. Per the germline V gene, CDR1 is KGHSH and CDR2 is LQKENI. The CDR3 is 14 amino acids. V dropped 5 bases and J dropped 2 bases, with 12 bases sitting between them. The CDR3 bases are TGTGCCAGCTCAGTTTCACAGAGAAACACTGAAGCTTTCTTT. Amino acid sequence: CASSVSQRNTEAFF. Complete variable domain (other parts from reference TRBV18 and TRBJ1-1): NAGVMQNPRHLVRRRGQEARLRCSPMKGHSHVYWYRQLPEEGLKFMVYLQKENIIDESGMPKERFSAEFPKEGPSILRIQQVVRGDSAAYFCASSVSQRNTEAFFGQGTRLTVV.

This chain uses TRBV7-2 with TRBJ2-5; a weak D match, TRBD1 (6 bases). CDR3 length equals 14 residues. The ends were cut back, 1 base at V and 1 base at J, with 7 bases in the middle. Germline CDR1 and CDR2: SGHTA and FQGNSA. The CDR3 sequence is CASSLGGGQETQYF. CDR3 in DNA: TGTGCCAGCAGCTTAGGAGGGGGCCAAGAGACCCAGTACTTC.

This clone has only one observation. DNA for the CDR3: TGTGCCAGTAGTTCCGGACATTATTCTAACTATGGCTACACCTTC. This codes for CASSSGHYSNYGYTF. The rearrangement links TRBV19 to TRBJ1-2; weak D call: TRBD1 (5 bases). V lost 5 bases and J 0 bases, leaving 13 bases between the germline ends. This CDR3 spans 15 amino acids. Germline CDR1 reads LNHDA; CDR2 reads SQIVND (reference sequence). Full variable domain (outside the CDR3, taken from reference TRBV19 and TRBJ1-2): DGGITQSPKYLFRKEGQNVTLSCEQNLNHDAMYWYRQDPGQGLRLIYYSQIVNDFQKGDIAEGYSVSREKKESFPLTVTSAQKNPTAFYLCASSSGHYSNYGYTFGSGTRLTVV.

The rearrangement links TRBV7-2 to TRBJ1-3; D is ambiguous. Germline V gene lookup returns CDR1 SGHTA and CDR2 FQGNSA. Trimming stripped 4 bases from V and 2 bases from J, with 12 bases between. CDR3 length equals 15 residues. DNA for the CDR3: TGTGCCAGCAGCTCCCTGGGCCCCCCTGGAAACACCATATATTTT. Its translation: CASSSLGPPGNTIYF.

This clone was seen a single time. The rearrangement joins TRBV28 to TRBJ1-5; maybe TRBD1 (6 bases). Germline V gives CDR1 MDHEN, CDR2 SYDVKM. The germline V and J ends were trimmed by 10 bases and 7 bases, with 17 bases remaining between them. CDR3 size: 13 residues. CDR3 residues: CATREGVRQPQHF. CDR3 DNA: TGTGCCACACGGGAGGGGGTTCGGCAGCCCCAGCATTTT.

The chain is built from TRBV5-1 and TRBJ1-1; D gene ambiguous. CDR3 length: 15 amino acids. Deletions cut 4 bases from V and 1 base from J, with 14 bases between. Germline V gene data show CDR1 as SGHRS and CDR2 as YFSETQ. CDR3 region: CASSPIGPENTEAFF. CDR3 nucleotide sequence: TGCGCCAGCAGCCCCATTGGTCCGGAGAACACTGAAGCTTTCTTT.

V is TRBV5-8 and J is TRBJ2-1, with 12 bases identical to TRBD2. The CDR3 runs to 15 residues. The germline V gene has CDR1 SGHTS and CDR2 YDEGEE. V lost 4 bases to trimming and J lost 9 bases; unmatched junction nucleotides: 8. The CDR3 DNA sequence: TGTGCCAGCAGCCCTATGACTAGCGGGAGAGCTGAGCAGTTCTTC. It yields the protein CASSPMTSGRAEQFF.

The chain uses TRBV6-1 and TRBJ1-2; D gene uncertain. Germline CDR1 reads MNHNS; CDR2 reads SASEGT. The CDR3 length is 15 residues. Deletions cut 0 bases from V and 0 bases from J, with 8 bases between. The CDR3 here is CASSEAYMANYGYTF. In DNA, the CDR3 is TGTGCCAGCAGTGAAGCGTATATGGCTAACTATGGCTACACCTTC.

The chain combines TRBV19 with TRBJ2-7, with a possible D match to TRBD2 (5 bases). Germline assignment: CDR1 LNHDA and CDR2 SQIVND (reference sequence). The CDR3 is 14 residues long. Trimming removed 1 base at V and 4 bases at J, with 11 bases between. The CDR3 reads CASSIAGTRYEQYF. In DNA form, the CDR3 reads TGTGCCAGTAGTATAGCGGGAACACGGTACGAGCAGTACTTC. The full variable domain, in which reference TRBV19 and TRBJ2-7 provide the parts outside the CDR3, is DGGITQSPKYLFRKEGQNVTLSCEQNLNHDAMYWYRQDPGQGLRLIYYSQIVNDFQKGDIAEGYSVSREKKESFPLTVTSAQKNPTAFYLCASSIAGTRYEQYFGPGTRLTVT.

This chain connects TRBV2 to TRBJ2-7; tentative D call: TRBD2 (5 bases). With 7 bases removed from V and 4 bases from J, the gap between germline ends came to 20 bases. The CDR3 is 15 amino acids. Per the germline V gene, CDR1 is SNHLY and CDR2 is FYNNEI. The CDR3 reads CASKEAAPSSYEQYF. In DNA form, the CDR3 reads TGTGCCAGCAAGGAGGCCGCCCCTTCTTCATACGAGCAGTACTTC. Full variable domain (outside the CDR3, taken from reference TRBV2 and TRBJ2-7): EPEVTQTPSHQVTQMGQEVILRCVPISNHLYFYWYRQILGQKVEFLVSFYNNEISEKSEIFDDQFSVERPDGSNFTLKIRSTKLEDSAMYFCASKEAAPSSYEQYFGPGTRLTVT.

V and J are TRBV19 and TRBJ2-2, with a weak D call TRBD2 (7 bases). The V end was cut by 9 bases, the J end by 5 bases, with 25 bases between. CDR3 length: 17 amino acids. Germline V gene sequence: CDR1 LNHDA, CDR2 SQIVND (reference sequence). CDR3 nucleotide sequence: TGTGCCAGCGGTCCCGGGGGAGGGCAGGGGAGGACCGGGGAGCTGTTTTTT. Translating gives CASGPGGGQGRTGELFF.

The chain recombines TRBV29-1 with TRBJ1-2; D might be TRBD1 (6 bases). This CDR3 region has 13 residues. Trimming pared 6 bases from V and 4 bases from J, leaving 15 bases between. Germline V CDR1 and CDR2: SQVTM, ANQGSEA. This CDR3 is CSVDRTETYGYTF. The CDR3 nucleotides read TGCAGCGTCGACAGGACAGAAACCTATGGCTACACCTTC.

The chain combines TRBV6-5 with TRBJ1-1; the D gene is possibly TRBD1 (6 bases). Germline assignment: CDR1 MNHEY and CDR2 SVGAGI. The CDR3 runs to 13 residues. V shed 8 bases and J shed 1 base, with 11 bases lying between them. The DNA of the CDR3 is TGTGCCAGCCGGGCGGGACAGAACACTGAAGCTTTCTTT. Its translation: CASRAGQNTEAFF.

V is TRBV6-1 and J is TRBJ2-7; D gene unclear. V was shortened by 0 bases and J by 6 bases, with 12 bases between the two germline ends. Germline CDR1 MNHNS, CDR2 SASEGT. The CDR3 runs to 14 residues. The CDR3 coding sequence is TGTGCCAGCAGTGAAGCGGGTCCTTGGGTCGAGCAGTACTTC. This gives the protein CASSEAGPWVEQYF.

The chain joins TRBV5-4 to TRBJ2-5; D ambiguous. CDR1 is SGHNT and CDR2 is YYREEE in the germline V gene (reference sequence). The V gene lost 5 bases and the J gene lost 2 bases, with 13 bases spanning the gap. The CDR3 is 14 amino acids. The CDR3 sequence: CASRPHPPQETQYF. Here the CDR3 DNA reads TGTGCCAGCAGGCCCCATCCGCCACAAGAGACCCAGTACTTC.

The chain employs TRBV6-1 and TRBJ2-3; 9 nucleotides line up with TRBD1. V was clipped by 0 bases and J by 5 bases; unmatched bases: 6. The length of the CDR3 is 16 residues. The germline gives CDR1 MNHNS, CDR2 SASEGT. CDR3 sequence reads: CASSEARTGARDTQYF. CDR3 bases: TGTGCCAGCAGTGAAGCCCGGACAGGGGCCCGAGATACGCAGTATTTT.

This sequence joins TRBV19 and TRBJ2-3; no firm D call. The V end was cut by 2 bases, the J end by 3 bases, with 12 bases between. This CDR3 contains 15 residues. Germline-derived CDR1 and CDR2 are LNHDA and SQIVND (reference sequence). The CDR3 spells CASSIREVRTDTQYF. The CDR3 DNA is TGTGCCAGTAGTATACGTGAAGTTCGTACAGATACGCAGTATTTT.

Only a few counts were recorded for this clone. The rearrangement joins TRBV27 to TRBJ1-2; 7 positions match TRBD1. V shed 8 bases, J shed 4 bases, and the junction held 22 bases outside the gene matches. Looked up from germline, CDR1 is MNHEY and CDR2 is SMNVEV (reference sequence). This CDR3 comprises 18 residues. In nucleotides, the CDR3 is TGTGCCAGCGCTCCGGGGCAGGGGGGTCTATCGCAAGCCTATGGCTACACCTTC. As protein: CASAPGQGGLSQAYGYTF.

The V gene is TRBV19, the J gene TRBJ1-5, with 7 bases identical to TRBD1. J gave up 4 bases and V 5 bases, and 20 bases lay outside the gene matches. CDR1 LNHDA and CDR2 SQIVND come from the germline V gene (reference sequence). CDR3 length: 19 amino acids. Written as DNA, the CDR3 is TGTGCCAGTAGTGCCCCGCGGACAGGTCGACGTCTCCTAAATCAGCCCCAGCATTTT. It encodes CASSAPRTGRRLLNQPQHF.

Note on this clone: Germline is not matched at one junction end, which may reflect a read error. The chain has TRBV6-2 or TRBV6-3 and TRBJ1-5; 8 nucleotides align to TRBD1. The CDR3 covers 17 residues. The germline CDR1 and CDR2 sequences are MNHEY and SVGEGT. The CDR3 is CARSYRDRRYSNQPQHF. CDR3 coding DNA: TGTGCCAGGAGTTACCGGGACAGGAGATATAGCAATCAGCCCCAGCATTTT.

The chain has TRBV5-6 and TRBJ1-1, with D possibly being TRBD1 (6 bases). Trimming removed 1 base from V and 5 bases from J, with 12 bases in between. The CDR3 consists of 14 residues. The germline CDR1 and CDR2 sequences are SGHDT and YYEEEE. CDR3 sequence reads: CASSLLQGMTEAFF. DNA for the CDR3: TGTGCCAGCAGCTTGCTTCAGGGGATGACTGAAGCTTTCTTT. The variable domain in full, completed from reference TRBV5-6 and TRBJ1-1, reads DAGVTQSPTHLIKTRGQQVTLRCSPKSGHDTVSWYQQALGQGPQFIFQYYEEEERQRGNFPDRFSGHQFPNYSSELNVNALLLGDSALYLCASSLLQGMTEAFFGQGTRLTVV.

The rearrangement uses TRBV18 and TRBJ1-1; no clear D gene. This CDR3 spans 15 amino acids. V was cut by 2 bases and J by 1 base, with 11 bases left in between. Germline values: CDR1 KGHSH, CDR2 LQKENI. The CDR3, as DNA: TGTGCCAGCTCACCATTTGCGGACCCGAACACTGAAGCTTTCTTT. Its translation: CASSPFADPNTEAFF.